Included here is one T cell receptor beta chain sequence, with context. This sample is drawn from a study of blood T cell repertoires in COVID-19. With V trimmed by 0 bases and J by 5 bases, 13 bases remained unmatched. The CDR3 sequence is 18 residues long. CDR1 and CDR2 (germline): LGHNA, YSLEER. Produced via immunoSEQ multiplex PCR; TCRdb's table is partial and in-frame only. The sample lists about 130,000 clones, approximately 86% seen once, with around 2.3% in the top ten. Participant age was about 18 to 89 years, and participants resided in 25 or so US areas. Cohorts were assigned according to the clinical history that participants reported.

The clonotype comes from a woman aged 45-65 years who had recovered from COVID-19. The chain uses TRBV4-3 and TRBJ2-3, with 8 bases fitting TRBD2. What was sequenced was PBMCs or T cells enriched from blood (not recorded which). In DNA, the CDR3 is TGCGCCAGCAGCCAAGATCGGGGACTAGTGGGGGCAGGAGATACGCAGTATTTT. This sequence encodes CASSQDRGLVGAGDTQYF.